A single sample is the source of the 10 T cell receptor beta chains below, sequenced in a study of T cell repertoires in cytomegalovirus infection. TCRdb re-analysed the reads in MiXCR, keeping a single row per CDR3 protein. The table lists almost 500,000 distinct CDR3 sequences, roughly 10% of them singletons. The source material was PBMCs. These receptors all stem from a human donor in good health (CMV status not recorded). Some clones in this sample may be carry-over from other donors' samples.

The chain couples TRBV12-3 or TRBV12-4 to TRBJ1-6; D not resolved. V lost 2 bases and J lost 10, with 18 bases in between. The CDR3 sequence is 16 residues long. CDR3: CASSLQRSGPGSPLHF. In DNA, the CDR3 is TGTGCCAGCAGTTTACAAAGGTCCGGGCCTGGGTCACCCCTCCACTTT.

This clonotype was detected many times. CDR3 residues: CASSLLGTVNQETQYF. The CDR3, as DNA: TGTGCCAGCAGCTTATTGGGGACAGTGAACCAAGAGACCCAGTACTTC. The chain joins TRBV7-3 to TRBJ2-5, with 7 bases that match TRBD1. This CDR3 is 16 amino acids long. From germline, CDR1 is SGHTA and CDR2 FQGTGA. J was trimmed by 0 bases and V by 2 bases; bases with no gene match: 6.

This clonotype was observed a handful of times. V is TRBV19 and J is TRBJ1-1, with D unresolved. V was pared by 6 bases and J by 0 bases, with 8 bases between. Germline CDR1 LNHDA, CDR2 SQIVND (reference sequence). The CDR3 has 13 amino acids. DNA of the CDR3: TGTGCCAGTAGGGAACAACTGAACACTGAAGCTTTCTTT. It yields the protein CASREQLNTEAFF.

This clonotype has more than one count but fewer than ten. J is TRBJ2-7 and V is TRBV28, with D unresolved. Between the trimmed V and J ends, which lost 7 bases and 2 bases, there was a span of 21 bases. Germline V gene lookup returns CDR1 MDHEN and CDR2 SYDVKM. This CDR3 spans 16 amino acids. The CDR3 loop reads CASTPVQYGRTYEQYF. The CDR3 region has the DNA TGTGCCAGCACCCCGGTTCAATATGGCAGAACCTACGAGCAGTACTTC.

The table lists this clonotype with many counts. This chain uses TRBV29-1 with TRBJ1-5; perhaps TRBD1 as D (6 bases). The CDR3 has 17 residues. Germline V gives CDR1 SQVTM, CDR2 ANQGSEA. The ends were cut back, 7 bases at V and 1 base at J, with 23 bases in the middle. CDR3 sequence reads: CSDQRARGRASNQPQHF. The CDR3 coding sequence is TGCAGCGACCAAAGGGCCAGGGGAAGGGCGAGCAATCAGCCCCAGCATTTT.

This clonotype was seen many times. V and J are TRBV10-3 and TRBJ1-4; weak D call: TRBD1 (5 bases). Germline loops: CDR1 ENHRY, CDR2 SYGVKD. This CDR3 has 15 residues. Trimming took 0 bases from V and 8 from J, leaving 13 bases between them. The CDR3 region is CAISESQGLGEKLFF. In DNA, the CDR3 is TGTGCCATCAGTGAGTCGCAGGGCTTAGGGGAAAAACTGTTTTTT.

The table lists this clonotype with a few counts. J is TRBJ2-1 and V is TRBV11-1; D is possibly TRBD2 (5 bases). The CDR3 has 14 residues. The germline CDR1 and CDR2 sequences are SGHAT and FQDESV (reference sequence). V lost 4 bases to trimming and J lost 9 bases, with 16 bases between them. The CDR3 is CASSSDSEYTEQFF. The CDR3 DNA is TGTGCCAGCAGCTCGGACTCTGAGTATACTGAGCAGTTCTTC.

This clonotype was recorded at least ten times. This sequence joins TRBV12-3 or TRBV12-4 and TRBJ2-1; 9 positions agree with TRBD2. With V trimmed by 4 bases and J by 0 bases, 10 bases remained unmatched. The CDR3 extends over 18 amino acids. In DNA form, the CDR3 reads TGTGCCAGCAGTTCTCTATATAGCGGGAGAAGCTCCTACAATGAGCAGTTCTTC. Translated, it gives CASSSLYSGRSSYNEQFF.

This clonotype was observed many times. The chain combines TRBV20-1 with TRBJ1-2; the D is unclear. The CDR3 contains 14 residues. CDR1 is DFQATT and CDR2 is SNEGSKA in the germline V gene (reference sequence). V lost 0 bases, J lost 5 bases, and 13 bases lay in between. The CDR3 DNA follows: TGCAGTGCTAGAGAACCGGGTGTGAAGTATGGCTACACCTTC. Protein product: CSAREPGVKYGYTF.

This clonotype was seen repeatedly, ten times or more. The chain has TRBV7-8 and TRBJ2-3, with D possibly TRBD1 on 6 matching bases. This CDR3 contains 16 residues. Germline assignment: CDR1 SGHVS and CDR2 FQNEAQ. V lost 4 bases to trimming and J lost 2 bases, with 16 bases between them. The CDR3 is CASSSAAGVPTDTQYF. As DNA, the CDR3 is TGTGCCAGCAGCTCAGCGGCAGGGGTTCCCACAGATACGCAGTATTTT.